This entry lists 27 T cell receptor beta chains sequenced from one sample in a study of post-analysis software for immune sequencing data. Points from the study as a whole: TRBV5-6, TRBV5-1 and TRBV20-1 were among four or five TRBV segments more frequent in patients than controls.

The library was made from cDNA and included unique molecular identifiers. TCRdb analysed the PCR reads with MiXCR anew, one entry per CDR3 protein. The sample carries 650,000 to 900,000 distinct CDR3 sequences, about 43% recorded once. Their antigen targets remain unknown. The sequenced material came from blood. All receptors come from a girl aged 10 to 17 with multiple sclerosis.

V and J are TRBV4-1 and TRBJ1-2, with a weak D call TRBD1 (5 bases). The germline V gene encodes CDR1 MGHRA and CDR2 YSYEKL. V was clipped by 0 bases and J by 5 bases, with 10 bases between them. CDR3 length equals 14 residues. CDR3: CASSQDGGGYGYTF. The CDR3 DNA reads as TGCGCCAGCAGCCAAGACGGGGGTGGGTATGGCTACACCTTC.

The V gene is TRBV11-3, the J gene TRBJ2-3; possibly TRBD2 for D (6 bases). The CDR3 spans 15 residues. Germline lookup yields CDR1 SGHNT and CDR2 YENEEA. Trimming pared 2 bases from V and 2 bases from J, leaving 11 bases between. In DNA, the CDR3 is TGTGCCAGCAGCTTACAGGCGGGATTCACAGATACGCAGTATTTT. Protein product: CASSLQAGFTDTQYF.

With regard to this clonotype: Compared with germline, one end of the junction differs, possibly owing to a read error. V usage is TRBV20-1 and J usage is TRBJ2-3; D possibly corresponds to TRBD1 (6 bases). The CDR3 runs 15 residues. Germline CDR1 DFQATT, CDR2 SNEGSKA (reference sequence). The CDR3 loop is CSARDGDISTDAQYF. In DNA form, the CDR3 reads TGCAGTGCTAGAGATGGGGACATAAGCACAGATGCGCAGTATTTT.

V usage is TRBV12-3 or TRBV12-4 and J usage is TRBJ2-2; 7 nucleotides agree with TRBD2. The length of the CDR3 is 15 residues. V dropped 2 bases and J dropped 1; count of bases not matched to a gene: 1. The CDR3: CASSLWGGNTGELFF. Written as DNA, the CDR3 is TGTGCCAGCAGTTTATGGGGGGGGAACACCGGGGAGCTGTTTTTT.

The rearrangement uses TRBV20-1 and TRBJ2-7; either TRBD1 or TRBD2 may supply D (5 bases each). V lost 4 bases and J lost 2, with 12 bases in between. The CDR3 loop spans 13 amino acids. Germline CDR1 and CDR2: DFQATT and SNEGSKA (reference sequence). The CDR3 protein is CSAKEGSTYEQYF. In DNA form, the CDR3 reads TGCAGTGCTAAAGAGGGGAGTACCTACGAGCAGTACTTC.

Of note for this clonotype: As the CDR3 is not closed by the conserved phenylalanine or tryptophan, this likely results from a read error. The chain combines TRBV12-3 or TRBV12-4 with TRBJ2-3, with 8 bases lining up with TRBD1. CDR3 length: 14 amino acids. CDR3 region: CASSQRTGPDMQYS. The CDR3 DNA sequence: TGTGCCAGCAGCCAGAGGACAGGGCCAGATATGCAGTATTCT.

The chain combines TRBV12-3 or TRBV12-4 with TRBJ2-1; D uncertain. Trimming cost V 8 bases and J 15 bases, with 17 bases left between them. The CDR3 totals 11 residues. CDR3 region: CASGLGPGRFF. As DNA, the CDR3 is TGTGCCAGCGGCCTTGGACCCGGGCGGTTCTTC.

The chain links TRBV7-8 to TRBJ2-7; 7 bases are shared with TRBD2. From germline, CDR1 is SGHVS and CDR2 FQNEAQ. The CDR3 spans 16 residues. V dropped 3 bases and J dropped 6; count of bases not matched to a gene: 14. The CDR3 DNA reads TGTGCCAGCAGCTTCAAGCGGGAACCGAGAAGGTCCGAGCAGTACTTC. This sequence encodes CASSFKREPRRSEQYF.

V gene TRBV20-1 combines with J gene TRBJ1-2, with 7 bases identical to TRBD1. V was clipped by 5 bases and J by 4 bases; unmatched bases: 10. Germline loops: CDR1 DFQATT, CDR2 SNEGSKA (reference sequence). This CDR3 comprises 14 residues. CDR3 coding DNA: TGCAGTGCTTCTGGGACAGAGTTGATCTATGGCTACACCTTC. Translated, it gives CSASGTELIYGYTF.

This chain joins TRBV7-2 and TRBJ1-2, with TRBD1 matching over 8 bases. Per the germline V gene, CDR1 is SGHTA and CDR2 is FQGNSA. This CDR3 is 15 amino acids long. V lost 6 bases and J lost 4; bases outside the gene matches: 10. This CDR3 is CASRRDRGLFYGYTF. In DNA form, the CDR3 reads TGTGCCAGCAGACGCGACAGGGGCCTCTTCTATGGCTACACCTTC.

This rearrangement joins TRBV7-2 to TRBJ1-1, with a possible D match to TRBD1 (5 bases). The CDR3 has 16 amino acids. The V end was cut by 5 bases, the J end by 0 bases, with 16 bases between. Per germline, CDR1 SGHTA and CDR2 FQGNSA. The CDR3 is CASSPLSMGVNTEAFF. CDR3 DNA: TGTGCCAGCAGCCCCTTGTCGATGGGGGTGAACACTGAAGCTTTCTTT.

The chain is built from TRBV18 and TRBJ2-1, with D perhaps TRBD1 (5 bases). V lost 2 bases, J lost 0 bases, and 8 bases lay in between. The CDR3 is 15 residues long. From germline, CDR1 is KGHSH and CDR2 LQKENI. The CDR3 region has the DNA TGTGCCAGCTCACCAGACAGAGCCTCCTACAATGAGCAGTTCTTC. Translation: CASSPDRASYNEQFF.

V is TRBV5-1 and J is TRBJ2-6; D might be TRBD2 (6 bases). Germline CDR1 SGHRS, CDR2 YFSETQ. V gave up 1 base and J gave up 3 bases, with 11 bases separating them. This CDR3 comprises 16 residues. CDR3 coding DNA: TGCGCCAGCAGCTTGAAGCTAGCGAGTGGGGCCAACGTCCTGACTTTC. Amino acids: CASSLKLASGANVLTF.

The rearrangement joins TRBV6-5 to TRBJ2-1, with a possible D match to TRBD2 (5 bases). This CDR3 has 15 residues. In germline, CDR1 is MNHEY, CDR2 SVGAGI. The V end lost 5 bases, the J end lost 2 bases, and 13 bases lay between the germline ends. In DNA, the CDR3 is TGTGCCAGCAGTCCCCAGAGGGCGCCCTACAATGAGCAGTTCTTC. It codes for CASSPQRAPYNEQFF.

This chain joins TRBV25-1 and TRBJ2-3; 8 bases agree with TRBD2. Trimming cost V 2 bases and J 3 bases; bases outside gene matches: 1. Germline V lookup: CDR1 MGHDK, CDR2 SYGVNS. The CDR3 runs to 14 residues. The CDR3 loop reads CASSEVAGTDTQYF. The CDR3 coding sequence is TGTGCCAGCAGTGAAGTAGCGGGAACAGATACGCAGTATTTT.

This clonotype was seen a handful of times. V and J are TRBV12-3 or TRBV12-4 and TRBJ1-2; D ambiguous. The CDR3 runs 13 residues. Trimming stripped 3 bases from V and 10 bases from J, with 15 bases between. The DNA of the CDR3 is TGTGCCAGCAGTTTCAAGAGGGCTGAGGTCTACACCTTC. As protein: CASSFKRAEVYTF.

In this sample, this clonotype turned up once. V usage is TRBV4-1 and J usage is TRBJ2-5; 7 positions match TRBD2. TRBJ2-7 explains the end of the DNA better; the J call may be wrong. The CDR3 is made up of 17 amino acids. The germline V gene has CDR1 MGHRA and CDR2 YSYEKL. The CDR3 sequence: CASSQDLLAEVSYEQYF. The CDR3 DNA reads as TGCGCCAGCAGCCAAGATCTCCTAGCGGAAGTCTCCTACGAGCAGTACTTC.

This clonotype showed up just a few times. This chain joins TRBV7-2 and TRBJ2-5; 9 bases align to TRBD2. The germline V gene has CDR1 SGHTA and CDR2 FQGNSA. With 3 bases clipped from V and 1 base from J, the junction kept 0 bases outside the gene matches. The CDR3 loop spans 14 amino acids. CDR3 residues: CASSFSGSQETQYF. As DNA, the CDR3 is TGTGCCAGCAGCTTTAGCGGGAGCCAAGAGACCCAGTACTTC.

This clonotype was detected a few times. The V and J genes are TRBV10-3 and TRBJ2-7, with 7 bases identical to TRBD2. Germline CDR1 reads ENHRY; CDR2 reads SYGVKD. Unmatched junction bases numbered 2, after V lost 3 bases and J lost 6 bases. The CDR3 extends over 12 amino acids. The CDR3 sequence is CAISEGEGEQYF. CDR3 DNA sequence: TGTGCCATCAGTGAAGGGGAGGGCGAGCAGTACTTC.

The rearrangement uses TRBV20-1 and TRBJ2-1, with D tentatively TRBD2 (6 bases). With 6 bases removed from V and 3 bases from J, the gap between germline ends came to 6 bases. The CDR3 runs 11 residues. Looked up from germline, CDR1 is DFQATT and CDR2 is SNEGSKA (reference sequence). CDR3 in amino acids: CSAEGYNEQFF. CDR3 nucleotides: TGCAGTGCGGAGGGCTACAATGAGCAGTTCTTC.

CDR3 DNA sequence: TGCGCCAGCAGCTTAATGGGACAGGAAGAGACCCAGTACTTC. As protein: CASSLMGQEETQYF. The rearrangement joins TRBV5-1 to TRBJ2-5; TRBD1 agrees at 8 bases. The CDR3 is 14 residues long. Germline V gene sequence: CDR1 SGHRS, CDR2 YFSETQ. Losses at the gene ends were 2 bases for V and 3 bases for J; bases not matched to a gene: 3.

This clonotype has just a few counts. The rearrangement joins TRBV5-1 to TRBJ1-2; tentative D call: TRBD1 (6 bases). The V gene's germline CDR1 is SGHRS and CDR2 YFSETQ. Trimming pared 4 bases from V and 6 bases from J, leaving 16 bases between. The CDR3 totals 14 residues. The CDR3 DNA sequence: TGCGCCAGCAGCCACCTTGGAGGGGGGGATGGCTACACCTTC. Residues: CASSHLGGGDGYTF.

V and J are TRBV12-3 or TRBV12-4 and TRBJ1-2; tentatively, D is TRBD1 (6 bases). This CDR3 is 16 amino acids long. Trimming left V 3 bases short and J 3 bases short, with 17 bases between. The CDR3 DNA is TGTGCCAGCAGTTTTTCCCTCGGGGAGGGGGACTATGGCTACACCTTC. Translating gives CASSFSLGEGDYGYTF.

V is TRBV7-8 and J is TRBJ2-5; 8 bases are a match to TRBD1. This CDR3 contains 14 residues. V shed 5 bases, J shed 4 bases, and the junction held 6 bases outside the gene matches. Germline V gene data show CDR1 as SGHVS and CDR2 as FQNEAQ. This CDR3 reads CASSIGQGVETQYF. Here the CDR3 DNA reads TGTGCCAGCAGCATAGGACAGGGCGTAGAGACCCAGTACTTC.

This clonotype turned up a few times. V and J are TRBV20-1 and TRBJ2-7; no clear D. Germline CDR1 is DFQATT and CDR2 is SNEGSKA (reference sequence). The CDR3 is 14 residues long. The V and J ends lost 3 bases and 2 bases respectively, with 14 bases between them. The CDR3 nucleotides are TGCAGTGCTAGGTCTCCAGCGAATACCTACGAGCAGTACTTC. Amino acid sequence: CSARSPANTYEQYF.

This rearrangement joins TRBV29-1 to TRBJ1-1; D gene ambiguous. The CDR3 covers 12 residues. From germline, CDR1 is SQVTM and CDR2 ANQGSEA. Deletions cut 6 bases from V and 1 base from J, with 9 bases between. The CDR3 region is CSVGLTNTEAFF. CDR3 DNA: TGCAGCGTCGGACTTACGAACACTGAAGCTTTCTTT.

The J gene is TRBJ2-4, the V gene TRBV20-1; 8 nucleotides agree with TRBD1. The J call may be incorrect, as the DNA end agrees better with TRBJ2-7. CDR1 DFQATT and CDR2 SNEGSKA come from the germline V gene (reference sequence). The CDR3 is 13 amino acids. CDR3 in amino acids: CSAEEDRGYEQYF. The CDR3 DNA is TGCAGTGCCGAGGAAGACAGGGGCTACGAGCAGTACTTC.